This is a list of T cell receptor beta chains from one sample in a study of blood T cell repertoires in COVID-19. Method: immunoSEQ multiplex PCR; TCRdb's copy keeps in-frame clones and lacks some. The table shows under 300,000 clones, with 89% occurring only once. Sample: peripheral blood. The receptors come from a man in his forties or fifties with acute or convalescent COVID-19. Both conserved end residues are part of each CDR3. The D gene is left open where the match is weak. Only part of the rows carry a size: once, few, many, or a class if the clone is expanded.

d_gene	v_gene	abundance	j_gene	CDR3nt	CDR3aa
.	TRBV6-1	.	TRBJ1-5	TGTGCCAGCAGTGAAGCGACAGGTGGCGGGTCGGATCAGCCCCAGCATTTT	CASSEATGGGSDQPQHF
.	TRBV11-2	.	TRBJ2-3	TGTGCCAGCAGCCGACGACTGGAACCTTCCACAGATACGCAGTATTTT	CASSRRLEPSTDTQYF
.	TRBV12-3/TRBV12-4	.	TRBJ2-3	TGTGCCAGCAGCCCCCAGGGGCATACGCAGTATTTT	CASSPQGHTQYF
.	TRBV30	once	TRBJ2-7	TGTGCCTGGAGCTCAGCCTACGAGCAGTACTTC	CAWSSAYEQYF
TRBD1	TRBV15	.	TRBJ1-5	TGTGCCACCAGCAGAGATGGGCAGGGGGCGGTGAGCAATCAGCCCCAGCATTTT	CATSRDGQGAVSNQPQHF
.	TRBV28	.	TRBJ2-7	TGTGCCAGCACCCAAGGGGGGGGGCCCCACGAGCAGTACTTC	CASTQGGGPHEQYF
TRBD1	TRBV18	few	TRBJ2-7	TGTGCCAGCTCACCCCGGGACAGTCCCTACGAGCAGTACTTC	CASSPRDSPYEQYF
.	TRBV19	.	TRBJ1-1	TGTGCCAGCACATGGCTTGGGGGCGGCACTGAAGCTTTCTTT	CASTWLGGGTEAFF
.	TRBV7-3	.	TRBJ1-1	TGTGCCAGCGGTGAGACAGGTGCTACTGAAGCTTTCTTT	CASGETGATEAFF
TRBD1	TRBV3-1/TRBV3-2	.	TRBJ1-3	TGTGCCAGCAGCCCGGGGCAGGGGGAAAACACCATATATTTT	CASSPGQGENTIYF
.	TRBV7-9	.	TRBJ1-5	TGTGCCAGCAGACGACCGGGAGAGGATCAGCCCCAGCATTTT	CASRRPGEDQPQHF
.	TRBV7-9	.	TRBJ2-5	TGTGCCAGCAGCACCACGACAGGAGAGACCCAGTACTTC	CASSTTTGETQYF
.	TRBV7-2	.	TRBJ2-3	TGTGCCAGCAGCTTAGCCCCCTCTCCCACAGATACGCAGTATTTT	CASSLAPSPTDTQYF
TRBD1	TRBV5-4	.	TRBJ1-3	TGTGCCTCCGAGAGACAGGGAGCAGACACCATATATTTT	CASERQGADTIYF
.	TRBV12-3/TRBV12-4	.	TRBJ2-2	TGTGCCAGCAGAAAGATACAGGGCGGGGAGCTGTTTTTT	CASRKIQGGELFF
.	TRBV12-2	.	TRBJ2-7	TGTGCAAGTCGCTTAGTTACTAGACACTACGAGCAGTACTTC	CASRLVTRHYEQYF
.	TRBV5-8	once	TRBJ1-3	TGTGCCAGCAGTCTAACGGGTTTTGGAAACACCATATATTTT	CASSLTGFGNTIYF
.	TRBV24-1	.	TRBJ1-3	TGTGCCACCAGTGATTTGCTGAGCTCTGGAAACACCATATATTTT	CATSDLLSSGNTIYF
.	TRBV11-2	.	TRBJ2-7	TGTGCCAGCAGCTTAGAACGTGGGGGAGGCTACGAGCAGTACTTC	CASSLERGGGYEQYF
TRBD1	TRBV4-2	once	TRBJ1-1	TGTGCCAGCAGCCAAGAAGGTACAGGGGCTAGGGCTTTCTTT	CASSQEGTGARAFF
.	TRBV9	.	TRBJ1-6	TGTGCCAGCAGCGTAGGGGGGGATAATTCACCCCTCCACTTT	CASSVGGDNSPLHF
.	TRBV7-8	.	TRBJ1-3	TGTGCCAGCAGCCCTGTTTTTGGAAACACCATATATTTT	CASSPVFGNTIYF
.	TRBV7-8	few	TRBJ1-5	TGTGCCAGCAGCTTAGCTGTAGCAGATTATAGCAATCAGCCCCAGCATTTT	CASSLAVADYSNQPQHF
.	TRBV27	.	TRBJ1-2	TGTGCCAGCAGTTTAGGGCAGACCCACTATGGCTACACCTTC	CASSLGQTHYGYTF
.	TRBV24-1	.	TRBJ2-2	TGTGCCACCAGCCGCGGAACTACGGGCGGGGAGCTGTTTTTT	CATSRGTTGGELFF
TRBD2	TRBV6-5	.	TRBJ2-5	TGTGCCAGCAGGGTTAGCGGGGGGGCTCGGGAGACCCAGTACTTC	CASRVSGGARETQYF
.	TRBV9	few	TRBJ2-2	TGTGCCAGCAGCGTACGCGAGCCGGACACCGGGGAGCTGTTTTTT	CASSVREPDTGELFF
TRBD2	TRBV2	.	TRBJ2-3	TGTGCCAGCAGTGGACTAGCGGGCACAGATACGCAGTATTTT	CASSGLAGTDTQYF
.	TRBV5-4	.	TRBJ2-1	TGTGCCAGCAGCCCCGAGGAGTCTCCGGGCAATGAGCAGTTCTTC	CASSPEESPGNEQFF
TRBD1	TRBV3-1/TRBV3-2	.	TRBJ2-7	TGTGCCAGCACCCCGCGAGGGGGCGCCTACGAGCAGTACTTC	CASTPRGGAYEQYF
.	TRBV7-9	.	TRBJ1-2	TGTGCCAGCAGCCCCCGGACACAGAATGGCTACACCTTC	CASSPRTQNGYTF
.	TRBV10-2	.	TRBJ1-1	TGCGCCAGCAGTGAGTCTGGGAGGGGCGCTGAAGCTTTCTTT	CASSESGRGAEAFF
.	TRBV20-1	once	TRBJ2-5	TGCAGTGCTAGTTGGACAGCCCAAGAGACCCAGTACTTC	CSASWTAQETQYF
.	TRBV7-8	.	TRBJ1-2	TGTGCCAGCAGCTTAGCGGGAGCCAACTCGGGGGGCTACACCTTC	CASSLAGANSGGYTF
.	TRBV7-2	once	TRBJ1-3	TGTGCCAGCAGCTCCCCGGGTAAAGGAAACACCATATATTTT	CASSSPGKGNTIYF
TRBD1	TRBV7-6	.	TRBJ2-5	TGTGCCAGCAGCCCCGGACAGGGGAGGGAGACCCAGTACTTC	CASSPGQGRETQYF
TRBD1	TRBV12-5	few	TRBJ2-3	TGTGCTAGTGGTTTGGTCCGGGACAGGTCGTATACGCAGTATTTT	CASGLVRDRSYTQYF
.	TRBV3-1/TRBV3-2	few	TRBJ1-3	TGTGCCAGCAGCCAAACAGGCGCCACCATATATTTT	CASSQTGATIYF
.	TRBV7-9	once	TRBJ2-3	TGTGCCAGCAGCGGAGGACTTCCCACAGATACGCAGTATTTT	CASSGGLPTDTQYF
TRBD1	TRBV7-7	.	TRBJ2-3	TGTGCTAGCAGCCTAGAGAGGGGGCCAGGGGAGTCCCTACACACAGATACGCAGTATTTT	CASSLERGPGESLHTDTQYF
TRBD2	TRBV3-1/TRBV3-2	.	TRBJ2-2	TGTGCCAGCAGCCACAGCGGGGGTAGCACCGGGGAGCTGTTTTTT	CASSHSGGSTGELFF